This T cell receptor beta chain is from a study of OX40 agonist ivuxolimab in advanced cancers. For the study at large: At 0.01 to 10 mg/kg, ivuxolimab was administered intravenously to patients every 2 weeks. Hepatocellular carcinoma, melanoma, renal cell or head and neck cancer occurred in dose-escalation patients.

Generated by immunoSEQ multiplex PCR, the TCRdb table keeps only in-frame clones and is missing some. The repertoire consists of roughly 70,000 clones, with more than 70% occurring once and the leading ten covering less than 8%. The sample here was CD4+ or CD8+ T cells sorted from blood, taken in a trial of the OX40 agonist ivuxolimab. The clonotype comes from an adult with an advanced solid tumor such as melanoma, head and neck, liver or kidney cancer.

CDR3 sequence (DNA): TGCGCCAGCAGCCTAAGCCTTGGGGTAAAGGGGTTCTACGAGCAGTACTTC. Translating gives CASSLSLGVKGFYEQYF. The chain couples TRBV5-1 to TRBJ2-7, with D perhaps matching TRBD1 (5 bases). Germline loops: CDR1 SGHRS, CDR2 YFSETQ. CDR3 length: 17 residues. Trimming took off 4 bases at V and 3 bases at J, with 23 bases between the two ends.